The entry below gives a single T cell receptor (beta chain) sequence along with its context. Its antigen remains unidentified. No base-level quality is on record; no much larger clone is a single base apart. The library was obtained by the immunoSEQ multiplex PCR assay. For the multiplex PCR, a mixture combining 60 forward primers for TCR Vbeta segments and 13 reverse primers for TCR Jbeta segments was used. A multiplex PCR assay on genomic DNA amplified the CDR3 region of rearranged TCR beta genes. The amplified TCR beta libraries were sequenced on the Illumina HiSeq System as 87-base-pair reads. The authors' analysis ran thus. A later analysis tallied about 77 million unique TCR beta chains across the 666 repertoires, and roughly 11 million of those chains were shared by two or more donors. To remove PCR and sequencing errors, raw reads were error-corrected and collapsed into unique sequences using a nearest-neighbor algorithm that merged closely related sequences. CDR3 sequences were aligned to IMGT reference sequences to assign V, D and J gene segments. For a sequence to be retained, a match of at least six nucleotides to both a V gene segment and a J gene segment was required. Rearrangements were called productive when the CDR3 lacked stop codons and stayed in frame with V and J; all others were non-productive. Following IMGT convention, CDR3 was defined as the stretch from the second conserved V-encoded cysteine up to the conserved J-encoded phenylalanine. Sequences without an unambiguous match to a single V gene segment were excluded from the earlier analysis of a few hundred of the donors. In an earlier analysis of a few hundred of the donors, V segments were called functional above 56.7% productive rearrangements and were called segregating when the between-donor standard deviation exceeded 5%. A statistical classification framework was developed to diagnose cytomegalovirus status using the catalog of TCR beta chain sequences. V and J gene assignment, in a later analysis, came from comparing TCR nucleotide sequences with IMGT/GENE-DB human TR gene sequences. A later analysis assigned CDR3 sequences and most-parsimonious VDJ recombination scenarios with the TCRdist pipeline. In a later analysis, each TCR beta chain was defined by its CDR3 amino acid sequence together with its V-gene family, and reads without a unique V-gene family were excluded. A later analysis removed 592 highly shared, low-generation-probability nucleotide sequences to deal with suspected cross-contamination and a sequencing artifact. In a later analysis, a clonal expansion index was calculated for each public chain from normalized within-repertoire ranks of inferred template counts. Generation probabilities in a later analysis came from a VDJ recombination model fitted to out-of-frame rearrangements, and those results were checked against IGoR. A later analysis scored TCR-TCR, TCR-HLA and TCR-CMV co-occurrence with hypergeometric tests, applying a repertoire-size bias correction to TCR pairs. A later analysis estimated false discovery rates by permuting HLA or CMV assignments 20 times. In a later analysis, co-occurring TCRs were grouped with DBSCAN, and TCRdist sequence similarity was added when clustering was performed within HLA-allele-positive subsets. Repertoires with fewer than 30,000 or more than 120,000 public chains, plus five repertoires with anomalous nucleotide sharing, were excluded from co-occurrence clustering. Imported from immuneACCESS, the table was reduced by TCRdb to in-frame sequences with V and J called. These copies leave out some clones; in studies compared against another copy, an unresolved V gene accounts for under half, and the cause of the remainder is not known. V and J calls and clone size are those listed in that table; D and trimming were worked out from the DNA. This sample gives roughly 98,000 clones in total; roughly 76% of them show up just once. The ten biggest clones cover about 2% of the sample.

The cohort was made up of approximately 700 healthy bone marrow donors. At the time of sampling, every cohort member was nominally healthy, though immune exposures that went unrecorded were likely present. The donor tested CMV seronegative, placing the donor among the approximately 400 seronegative members of the cohort. Every donor gave a peripheral blood sample, and the peripheral blood mononuclear cells from that sample were used for TCR beta sequencing. The Qiagen DNeasy Blood Extraction Kit was used to extract genomic DNA from the blood cell samples. The data stem from a study of cytomegalovirus exposure and HLA in healthy donors (dated by TCRdb to the late 2010s). Turning to the overall study: In an earlier analysis of about 560 of the donors, less than 350 Gb of sequence data and 117 million unique TCR beta sequences from roughly 180 million T cells were reported. Approximately 310 gigabases of sequencing data and approximately 91 million unique TCR sequences made up an early release that covered 500 to 650 HLA-typed donors. Of the 398 genotyped donors, over 70% fell in the genetic ancestry cluster associated with self-reported Caucasian donors. The study aimed to test whether signatures of past pathogen exposure could be identified by cataloging public T cell receptors. The T cell repertoires of several hundred subjects were profiled by immunosequencing and related to cytomegalovirus serostatus. In addition to the first cohort of several hundred subjects, a separate validation cohort of 120 different subjects was used. The study combined high-throughput TCR immunosequencing, statistical association of individual TCRs with disease status, and machine learning to predict cytomegalovirus infection status. To study patterns of TCR occurrence, a later analysis re-analyzed previously published TCR beta repertoires from under 750 donors and added high-resolution HLA genotyping. Rather than drawing on any new phenotypic data, the later analysis identified candidate immune exposures from TCR beta sequences and the way those sequences occurred across donors. To decide whether each TCR beta V gene segment behaved as functional or pseudogenic, an earlier analysis of some 600 of the donors relied on high-throughput TCR beta sequencing. Donor age, sex, ethnicity and CMV serostatus were collected together with the repertoire data. In a later genetic analysis, genome-wide SNP genotypes for about 65% of the 666 donors were used, and that subset was treated as a discovery cohort. All discovery cohort repertoires had been generated using a single sequencing platform. HLA typing covered class I and class II loci at four-digit resolution. Typing coverage varied by locus: roughly 620-630 donors for A, B, C, DRB1 and DQB1; roughly 560 for DQA1; some 610 for DPA1; approximately 470 for DPB1. A handful of DR-DQ haplotypes were handled as single units for association and clustering because linkage in the cohort was strong. Across approximately 400 genotyped donors of the cohort, an average of about 200,000 unique TCR beta nucleotide sequences per donor were sequenced, and roughly a sixth of those sequences were non-productive. What the research found in general, with its limitations: The sequencing pipeline was judged likely to have produced a cluster of highly shared sequence variants as a technical artifact. It was suggested by the authors that the approach could potentially be generalized to other disease states and immunological phenotypes. A later analysis reported that several top co-occurrence clusters appeared linked to parvovirus B19, influenza, CMV and Epstein-Barr virus. Because counts were too low, roughly 18 rarely observed V segments, including chromosome 9 orphons, were left out of the earlier analysis of a few hundred of the donors. A further reported finding was that TCR beta sequences accurately predicted the HLA-A and HLA-B alleles for most subjects in the first cohort. HLA typing was unavailable for some donors at each locus, so association tests used only the typed subset. A later analysis found that TCR association rates varied across HLA loci, with DRB1 alleles showing the most associated TCRs and HLA-C alleles the fewest. Most CMV-associated TCR beta chains appeared to be HLA-restricted in a later analysis, and the HLA associations seemed to be driven largely by CMV exposure. Specific HLA alleles were associated with 16,951 TCR beta sequences at a false discovery rate of 0.05 in a later analysis. The classifier was reported to diagnose cytomegalovirus status with high specificity and sensitivity in both the original cohort and the validation cohort. CMV serostatus was the only immune exposure information available for the cohort. The study listed 150 to 200 TCR beta chains as associated with cytomegalovirus. When HLA alleles, especially DR and DQ, strongly co-occurred, attributing TCR associations to individual alleles was difficult. Correlated functional status among segregating V segments might reflect linkage disequilibrium, but an unknown experimental factor could not be ruled out. This cohort had only TCR beta chains sequenced, and the lack of alpha or paired-chain data limited which features could be detected. According to a later genetic analysis, donors in an Asian-associated ancestry cluster had fewer N-insertions in productive TCRs than the approximately 670-donor mean. Some IMGT-functional V segments, including TRBV6-2 and TRBV6-3, could not be distinguished by the 87-base-pair reads and were therefore excluded. Roughly uniform sequencing depth across donors was assumed in presence/absence analyses, although this assumption may not hold. A later analysis found that HLA-associated TCR beta chains were more clonally expanded and had lower generation probabilities than equally common non-associated chains. Three of the identified cytomegalovirus-associated TCR beta chains were confirmed in vitro to be specific for cytomegalovirus antigens. V-gene and J-gene trimming of TCR beta chains was associated with a missense DCLRE1C variant in a later genetic analysis, and the association was replicated in an independent cohort. In an earlier analysis of about 550 of the donors, most TCR beta V segments were observed in productive rearrangements about 90% or about 30% of the time, broadly matching IMGT annotations. Most TCR sequences were seen in very few donors, while some public TCRs were found in many individuals.

Trimming leaves V shorter by 0 bases and J shorter by 3 bases, with the junction holding 4 bases beyond the gene matches. The germline V gene provides CDR1 LGHNA and CDR2 YSLEER. The CDR3 holds 16 amino acids from the cysteine to the phenylalanine. Only CDR3 DNA is held: 48 bases, read in frame from base 1. Sample: PBMCs. The V and J segments used are TRBV4-3 and TRBJ2-3, with TRBD2 matching 9 junction bases. The receptor comes from a man aged 35 to 55 in good health and CMV-seronegative. This receptor has the CDR3 CASSQDRLAGTDTQYF. The DNA is TGCGCCAGCAGCCAAGATAGGCTAGCGGGGACAGATACGCAGTATTTT.